This T cell receptor (beta chain) emerged from a study of OX40 agonist ivuxolimab in advanced cancers. Looking at the study overall: At 0.01 to 10 mg/kg, ivuxolimab was administered intravenously to patients every 2 weeks. The study's findings and limits: The study found among the lowest clonal expansion in partial responders at 0.1-3.0 mg/kg.

CDR1 is SGHRS and CDR2 is YFSETQ in the germline V gene. The CDR3 has 15 amino acids. V gave up 0 bases and J gave up 4 bases; unmatched junction bases: 4. Profiled with immunoSEQ multiplex PCR; TCRdb holds only in-frame clones, not every one. Among tens of thousands of clones listed, 85% to 90% were seen once. Turning to this clone: Its matching antigen is unknown.

The origin of this receptor is an adult with an advanced solid tumor such as melanoma, head and neck, liver or kidney cancer. The sequencing used CD4+ or CD8+ T cells sorted from blood, collected in a trial of the OX40 agonist ivuxolimab. The chain employs TRBV5-1 and TRBJ2-5, with 9 bases identical to TRBD2. The CDR3 loop reads CASSLGNSGGETQYF. The CDR3 DNA is TGCGCCAGCAGCTTGGGTAATAGCGGGGGAGAGACCCAGTACTTC.